The next 19 T cell receptor beta chains were all read from a single sample in a study of cytotoxic CD8 clonotypes in ibrutinib-treated CLL. The repertoire was sequenced with immunoSEQ multiplex PCR; TCRdb's copy has only in-frame clones and lacks some. This table holds about 130,000 clones, roughly three quarters found once. The source material was PBMCs, sampled after 24 months of ibrutinib treatment. These receptors all stem from a human donor with chronic lymphocytic leukemia.

The genes are TRBV19 and TRBJ1-1; 8 bases align to TRBD1. Germline V gene data show CDR1 as LNHDA and CDR2 as SQIVND (reference sequence). The V and J ends lost 4 bases and 4 bases, in that order; junction bases with no gene match: 2. This CDR3 is built from 13 residues. The DNA for the CDR3 is TGTGCCAGTAGTAAACAGGGGGGCACTGAAGCTTTCTTT. This encodes CASSKQGGTEAFF.

CDR3 DNA: TGTGCCAGCAGTTATGCCCCCCGGGACCTGGGGGGGGAGCAGTACTTC. Residues: CASSYAPRDLGGEQYF. The chain carries TRBV6-6 and TRBJ2-7; TRBD2 agrees at 7 bases. V lost 3 bases, J lost 7 bases, and 15 bases stayed unmatched. The CDR3 spans 16 residues. Germline V lookup: CDR1 MNHNY, CDR2 SVGAGI (reference sequence).

V is TRBV9 and J is TRBJ2-5; 12 bases align to TRBD2. CDR1 is SGDLS, CDR2 YYNGEE, per germline. V shed 4 bases, J shed 5 bases, and the junction held 6 bases outside the gene matches. The CDR3 is 15 amino acids. DNA of the CDR3: TGTGCCAGCAGCACCCGACTAGCGGGGGTGGAGACCCAGTACTTC. This codes for CASSTRLAGVETQYF.

Turning to this clone: Since a much larger clone is just one base distant, this may be a read error. This sequence joins TRBV6-1 and TRBJ1-2; a weak D match, TRBD1 (6 bases). Germline V CDR1 and CDR2: MNHNS, SASEGT. V was clipped by 6 bases and J by 4 bases, with 9 bases between them. The CDR3 contains 12 residues. CDR3 sequence reads: CASSRTVYGYTF. In DNA, the CDR3 is TGTGCCAGCAGCCGGACAGTCTATGGCTACACCTTC.

The J gene is TRBJ1-4, the V gene TRBV7-3, with D unclear. Trimming took off 2 bases at V and 0 bases at J, with 7 bases between the two ends. The length of the CDR3 is 15 residues. CDR1 and CDR2 from the germline V gene are SGHTA and FQGTGA. The CDR3 DNA reads TGTGCCAGCAGCTTAGGGGTAGCAACTAATGAAAAACTGTTTTTT. Protein: CASSLGVATNEKLFF.

This clone was found a few times. The chain couples TRBV2 to TRBJ1-1; TRBD1 agrees at 7 bases. From germline, CDR1 is SNHLY and CDR2 FYNNEI. CDR3 length equals 13 residues. The V and J ends lost 7 bases and 5 bases, in that order; junction bases with no gene match: 7. The CDR3 reads CASTQGEGTEAFF. The DNA of the CDR3 is TGTGCCAGCACCCAGGGGGAGGGTACTGAAGCTTTCTTT.

This chain uses TRBV4-2 with TRBJ1-4; D remains ambiguous. Trimming cost V 3 bases and J 8 bases, with 7 bases left between them. From germline, CDR1 is LGHNA and CDR2 YNFKEQ. The length of the CDR3 is 12 residues. CDR3 sequence: CASSQVGEKLFF. CDR3 nucleotides: TGTGCCAGCAGCCAGGTTGGGGAAAAACTGTTTTTT.

The chain recombines TRBV6-6 with TRBJ1-6; D is unclear. The CDR3 is made up of 14 amino acids. Germline V gives CDR1 MNHNY, CDR2 SVGAGI (reference sequence). Trimming took 2 bases from V and 7 from J, leaving 9 bases between them. The CDR3 region is CASSYAGTNSPLHF. CDR3 in DNA: TGTGCCAGCAGTTACGCCGGTACCAATTCACCCCTCCACTTT.

This clone appeared once. J is TRBJ1-2 and V is TRBV5-6; 9 nucleotides align to TRBD1. This CDR3 contains 17 residues. CDR1 and CDR2 from the germline V gene are SGHDT and YYEEEE. V was clipped by 4 bases and J by 0 bases; unmatched bases: 10. DNA of the CDR3: TGTGCCAGCAGCCCCGGGACAGGGACCAAAGCTAACTATGGCTACACCTTC. Residues: CASSPGTGTKANYGYTF.

V gene TRBV15 combines with J gene TRBJ2-7; D unresolved. Per the germline V gene, CDR1 is LNHNV and CDR2 is YYDKDF (reference sequence). The CDR3 covers 16 residues. V shed 2 bases and J shed 0 bases, with 14 bases lying between them. Here the CDR3 reads CATSRKVVLSSYEQYF. The CDR3 bases are TGTGCCACCAGCAGAAAGGTAGTTCTTAGCTCCTACGAGCAGTACTTC.

The chain employs TRBV7-2 and TRBJ1-4; no definite D call. CDR1 is SGHTA, CDR2 FQGNSA, per germline. The CDR3 sequence is 14 residues long. Trimming shortened V by 5 bases and J by 0 bases, and 7 bases separated the two germline ends. CDR3 residues: CASSLRATNEKLFF. DNA for the CDR3: TGTGCCAGCAGCCTTCGTGCAACTAATGAAAAACTGTTTTTT. Based on the CDR3 plus reference TRBV7-2 and TRBJ1-4, the full variable domain is GAGVSQSPSNKVTEKGKDVELRCDPISGHTALYWYRQSLGQGLEFLIYFQGNSAPDKSGLPSDRFSAERTGGSVSTLTIQRTQQEDSAVYLCASSLRATNEKLFFGSGTQLSVL.

V is TRBV19 and J is TRBJ1-5; D is undetermined. Trimming removed 5 bases from V and 0 bases from J, with 11 bases in between. Per the germline V gene, CDR1 is LNHDA and CDR2 is SQIVND (reference sequence). The CDR3 runs 15 residues. The CDR3 DNA sequence: TGTGCCAGTAGTGGGTCAGCATATAGCAATCAGCCCCAGCATTTT. Translation: CASSGSAYSNQPQHF.

The CDR3 loop is CASSLARGPNSPLHF. CDR3 DNA: TGTGCCAGCAGCTTAGCAAGGGGGCCTAATTCACCCCTCCACTTT. The chain is built from TRBV7-2 and TRBJ1-6, with 7 positions matching TRBD1. In germline, CDR1 is SGHTA, CDR2 FQGNSA. V shed 0 bases, J shed 6 bases, and the junction held 2 bases outside the gene matches. The CDR3 contains 15 residues.

In its sample, this clone was seen a few times. The CDR3 coding sequence is TGCAGCGCCCGGATGACAGGGGAAGAGACCCAGTACTTC. This codes for CSARMTGEETQYF. This chain uses TRBV29-1 with TRBJ2-5; 8 bases align to TRBD1. Germline loops: CDR1 SQVTM, CDR2 ANQGSEA. The CDR3 extends over 13 amino acids. Trimming took 7 bases from V and 3 from J; bases not matched to a gene: 7.

V gene TRBV19 combines with J gene TRBJ1-2; D might be TRBD1 (6 bases). V shed 7 bases and J shed 3 bases, with 15 bases lying between them. The CDR3 is made up of 14 amino acids. Per the germline V gene, CDR1 is LNHDA and CDR2 is SQIVND (reference sequence). In nucleotides, the CDR3 is TGTGCCAGTATCGGCCGGGGGCGAGACTATGGCTACACCTTC. It translates to CASIGRGRDYGYTF.

The chain recombines TRBV6-1 with TRBJ2-1, with 10 bases fitting TRBD1. V was clipped by 5 bases and J by 3 bases; unmatched bases: 4. Germline CDR1 and CDR2: MNHNS and SASEGT. The CDR3 covers 15 residues. CDR3 sequence (DNA): TGTGCCAGCAGTCGACAGGGGGCCGGCTACAATGAGCAGTTCTTC. This encodes CASSRQGAGYNEQFF.

V usage is TRBV10-3 and J usage is TRBJ1-6; D not resolved. Germline V gene data show CDR1 as ENHRY and CDR2 as SYGVKD. This CDR3 has 13 amino acids. Trimming stripped 10 bases from V and 8 bases from J, with 15 bases between. For the CDR3, the DNA is TGTGCCACCCAAGGTGTCCCCGATTCACCCCTCCACTTT. Translated, it gives CATQGVPDSPLHF.

The chain links TRBV19 to TRBJ1-2; D uncertain. Germline-derived CDR1 and CDR2 are LNHDA and SQIVND (reference sequence). Between the trimmed V and J ends, which lost 5 bases and 7 bases, there was a span of 11 bases. This CDR3 spans 12 amino acids. The CDR3 loop is CASSSLPGGYTF. DNA of the CDR3: TGTGCCAGTAGTTCCCTTCCCGGTGGCTACACCTTC.

This chain joins TRBV28 and TRBJ1-2; tentatively, D is TRBD1 (5 bases). Trimming took off 8 bases at V and 5 bases at J, with 12 bases between the two ends. Germline V gene data show CDR1 as MDHEN and CDR2 as SYDVKM. CDR3 length: 12 residues. CDR3 sequence (DNA): TGTGCCAGCCGAAACGGGGGGTATGGCTACACCTTC. The encoded protein is CASRNGGYGYTF.